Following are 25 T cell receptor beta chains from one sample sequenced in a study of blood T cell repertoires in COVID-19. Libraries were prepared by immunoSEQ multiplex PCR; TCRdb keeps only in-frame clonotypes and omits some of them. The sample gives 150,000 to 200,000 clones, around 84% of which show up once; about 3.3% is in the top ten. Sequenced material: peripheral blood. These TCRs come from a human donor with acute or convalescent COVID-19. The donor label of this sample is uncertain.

CDR3 nucleotides: TGTGCCAGCAGCTATCCCGGGACAGGGGGCTCTGGGGCCAACGTCCTGACTTTC. It specifies CASSYPGTGGSGANVLTF. The V call is TRBV7-6, the J call TRBJ2-6; the match to TRBD1 covers 11 bases. The V gene's germline CDR1 is SGHVS and CDR2 FNYEAQ. The CDR3 spans 18 residues. J gave up 0 bases and V 4 bases, and 5 bases lay outside the gene matches.

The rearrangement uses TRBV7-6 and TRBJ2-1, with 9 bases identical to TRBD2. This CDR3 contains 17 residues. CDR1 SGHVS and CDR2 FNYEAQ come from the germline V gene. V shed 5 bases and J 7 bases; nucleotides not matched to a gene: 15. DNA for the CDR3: TGTGCCAGCAGCCAGGAGTGGCGGGGGGGCAGGAGGAATGAGCAGTTCTTC. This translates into CASSQEWRGGRRNEQFF.

This CDR3 is CASSPGTAMNTEAFF. CDR3 in DNA: TGTGCCAGCAGCCCGGGGACAGCCATGAACACTGAAGCTTTCTTT. This chain joins TRBV5-5 and TRBJ1-1, with 7 bases lining up with TRBD1. V trimming: 4 bases; J trimming: 0 bases; junction bases outside the gene matches: 6. This CDR3 comprises 15 residues. The V gene's germline CDR1 is SGHKS and CDR2 YYEKEE (reference sequence).

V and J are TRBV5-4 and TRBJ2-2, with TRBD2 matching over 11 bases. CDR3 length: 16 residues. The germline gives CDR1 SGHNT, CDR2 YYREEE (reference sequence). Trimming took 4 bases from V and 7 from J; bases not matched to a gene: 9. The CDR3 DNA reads TGTGCCAGCAGCCTGGGTAGCGGGGGGGCCGGCGGGGAGCTGTTTTTT. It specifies CASSLGSGGAGGELFF.

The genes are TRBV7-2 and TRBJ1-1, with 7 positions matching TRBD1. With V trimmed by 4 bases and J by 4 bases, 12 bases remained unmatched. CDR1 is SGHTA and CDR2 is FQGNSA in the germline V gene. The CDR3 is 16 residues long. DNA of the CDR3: TGTGCCAGCAGCTACAGGCCGACAGGGATCGGCACTGAAGCTTTCTTT. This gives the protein CASSYRPTGIGTEAFF.

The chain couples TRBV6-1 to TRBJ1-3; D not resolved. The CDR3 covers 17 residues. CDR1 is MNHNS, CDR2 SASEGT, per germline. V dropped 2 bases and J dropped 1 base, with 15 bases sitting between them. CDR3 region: CASSERPGVKSGNTIYF. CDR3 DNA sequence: TGTGCCAGCAGTGAAAGACCCGGGGTAAAGTCTGGAAACACCATATATTTT.

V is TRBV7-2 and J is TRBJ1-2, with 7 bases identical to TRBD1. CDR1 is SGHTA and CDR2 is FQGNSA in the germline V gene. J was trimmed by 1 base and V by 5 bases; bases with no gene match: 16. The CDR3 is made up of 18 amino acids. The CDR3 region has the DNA TGTGCCAGCAGCCTAACCGGGACAGAACAAAGAATTAACTATGGCTACACCTTC. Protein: CASSLTGTEQRINYGYTF.

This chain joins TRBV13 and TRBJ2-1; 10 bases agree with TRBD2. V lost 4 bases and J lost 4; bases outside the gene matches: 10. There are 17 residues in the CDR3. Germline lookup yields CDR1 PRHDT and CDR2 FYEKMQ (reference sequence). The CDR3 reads CASSSYGLAVSYNEQFF. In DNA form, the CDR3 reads TGTGCCAGCAGCTCCTACGGACTAGCGGTTTCATACAATGAGCAGTTCTTC.

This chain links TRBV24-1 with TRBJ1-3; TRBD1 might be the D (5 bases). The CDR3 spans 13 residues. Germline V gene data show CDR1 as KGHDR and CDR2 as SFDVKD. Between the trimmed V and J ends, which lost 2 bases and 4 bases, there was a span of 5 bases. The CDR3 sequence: CATSDYRGNTIYF. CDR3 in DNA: TGTGCCACCAGTGATTACAGGGGAAACACCATATATTTT.

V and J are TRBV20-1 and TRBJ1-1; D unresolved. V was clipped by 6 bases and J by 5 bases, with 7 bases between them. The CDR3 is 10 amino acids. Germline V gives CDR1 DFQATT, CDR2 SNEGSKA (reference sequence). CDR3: CSAPETEAFF. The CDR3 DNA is TGCAGTGCCCCAGAAACTGAAGCTTTCTTT.

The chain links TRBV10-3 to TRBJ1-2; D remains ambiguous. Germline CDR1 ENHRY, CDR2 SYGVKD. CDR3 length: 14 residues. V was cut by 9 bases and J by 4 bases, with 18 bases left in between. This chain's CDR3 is CAITSGATTYGYTF. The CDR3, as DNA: TGTGCCATTACCTCAGGTGCCACCACCTATGGCTACACCTTC.

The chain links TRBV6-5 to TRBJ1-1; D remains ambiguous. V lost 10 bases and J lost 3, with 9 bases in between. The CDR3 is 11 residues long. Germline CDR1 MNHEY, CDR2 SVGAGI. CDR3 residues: CATTRDTEAFF. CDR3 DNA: TGTGCCACCACTCGGGACACTGAAGCTTTCTTT.

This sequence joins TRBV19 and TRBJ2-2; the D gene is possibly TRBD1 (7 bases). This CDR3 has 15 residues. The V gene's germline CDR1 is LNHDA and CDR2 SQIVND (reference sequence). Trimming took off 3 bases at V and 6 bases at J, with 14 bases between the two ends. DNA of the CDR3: TGTGCCAGTAGTATTGGAGGGGGCTGGGCCGGGGAGCTGTTTTTT. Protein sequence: CASSIGGGWAGELFF. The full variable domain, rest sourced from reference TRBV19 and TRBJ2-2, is DGGITQSPKYLFRKEGQNVTLSCEQNLNHDAMYWYRQDPGQGLRLIYYSQIVNDFQKGDIAEGYSVSREKKESFPLTVTSAQKNPTAFYLCASSIGGGWAGELFFGEGSRLTVL.

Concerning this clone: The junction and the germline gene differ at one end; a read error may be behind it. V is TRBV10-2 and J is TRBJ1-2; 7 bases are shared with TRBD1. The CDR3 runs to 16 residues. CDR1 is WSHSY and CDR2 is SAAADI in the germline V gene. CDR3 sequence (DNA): TGCGCCAGCTGTGAGACAATGGCAGGGGGTCGGGGCGGCTACACCTTC. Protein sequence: CASCETMAGGRGGYTF.

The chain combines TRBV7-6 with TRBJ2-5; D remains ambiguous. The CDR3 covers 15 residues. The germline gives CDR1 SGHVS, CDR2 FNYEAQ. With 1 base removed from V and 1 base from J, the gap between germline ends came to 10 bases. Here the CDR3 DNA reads TGTGCCAGCAGCTTAGTCCAACTGGTCCAAGAGACCCAGTACTTC. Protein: CASSLVQLVQETQYF.

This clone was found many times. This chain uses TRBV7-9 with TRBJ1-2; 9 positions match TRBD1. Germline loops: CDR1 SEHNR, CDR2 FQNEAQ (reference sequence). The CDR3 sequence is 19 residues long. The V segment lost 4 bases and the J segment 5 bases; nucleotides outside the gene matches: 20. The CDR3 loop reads CASSWHTGTGTTQTYGYTF. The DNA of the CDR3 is TGTGCCAGCAGCTGGCACACCGGGACAGGGACGACTCAGACTTATGGCTACACCTTC.

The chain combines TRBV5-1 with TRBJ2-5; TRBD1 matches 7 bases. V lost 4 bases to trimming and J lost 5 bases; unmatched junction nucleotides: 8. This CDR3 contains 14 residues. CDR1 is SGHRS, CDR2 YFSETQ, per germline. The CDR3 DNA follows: TGCGCCAGCAGCCCCGGACAGGCGAAGGAGACCCAGTACTTC. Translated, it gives CASSPGQAKETQYF.

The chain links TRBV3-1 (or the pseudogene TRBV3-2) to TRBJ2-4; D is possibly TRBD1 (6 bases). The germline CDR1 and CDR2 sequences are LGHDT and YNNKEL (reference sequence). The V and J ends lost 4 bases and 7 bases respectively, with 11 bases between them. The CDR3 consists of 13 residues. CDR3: CASSLAQGNIQYF. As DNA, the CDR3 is TGTGCCAGCAGCCTTGCCCAGGGGAACATTCAGTACTTC.

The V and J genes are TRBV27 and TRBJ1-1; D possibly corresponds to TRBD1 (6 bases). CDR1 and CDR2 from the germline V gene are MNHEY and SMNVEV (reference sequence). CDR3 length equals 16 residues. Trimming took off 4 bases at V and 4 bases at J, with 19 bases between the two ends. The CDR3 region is CASSYPGRGGGTEAFF. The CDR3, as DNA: TGTGCCAGCAGTTATCCGGGGAGGGGGGGAGGCACTGAAGCTTTCTTT.

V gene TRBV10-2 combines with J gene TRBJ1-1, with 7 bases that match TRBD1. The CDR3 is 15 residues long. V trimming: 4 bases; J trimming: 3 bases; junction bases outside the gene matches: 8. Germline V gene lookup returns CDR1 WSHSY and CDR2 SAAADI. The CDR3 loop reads CASSGHRGMDTEAFF. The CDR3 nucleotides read TGCGCCAGCAGTGGCCACAGGGGTATGGACACTGAAGCTTTCTTT.

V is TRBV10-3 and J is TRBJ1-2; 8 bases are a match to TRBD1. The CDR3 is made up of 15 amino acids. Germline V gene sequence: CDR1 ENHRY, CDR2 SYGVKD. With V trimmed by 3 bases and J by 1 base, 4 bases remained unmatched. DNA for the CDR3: TGTGCCATCAGTGAAGGGACAGGCGATAACTATGGCTACACCTTC. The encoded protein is CAISEGTGDNYGYTF.

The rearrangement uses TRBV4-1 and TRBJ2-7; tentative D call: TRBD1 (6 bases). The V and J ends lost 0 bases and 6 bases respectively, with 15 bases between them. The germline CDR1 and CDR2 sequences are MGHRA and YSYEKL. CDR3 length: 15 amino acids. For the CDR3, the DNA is TGCGCCAGCAGCCAAGAACCGGGGCAGGGGTTCGAGCAGTACTTC. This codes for CASSQEPGQGFEQYF.

CDR3 coding DNA: TGTGCCAGCGGATCCCTCCCGGGACTAGCGGGGGGGCACAATGAGCAGTTCTTC. This sequence encodes CASGSLPGLAGGHNEQFF. The chain carries TRBV7-2 and TRBJ2-1, with TRBD2 matching over 16 bases. Germline CDR1 is SGHTA and CDR2 is FQGNSA. Germline trimming cut 8 bases from V and 5 bases from J; bases unmatched to any gene: 12. CDR3 length: 18 residues.

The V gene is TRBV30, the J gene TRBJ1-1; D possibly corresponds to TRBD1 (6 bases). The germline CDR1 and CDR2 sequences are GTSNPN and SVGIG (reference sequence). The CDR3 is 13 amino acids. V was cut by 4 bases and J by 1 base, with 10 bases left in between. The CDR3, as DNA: TGTGCCTGGAAAGGACAGCCGAACACTGAAGCTTTCTTT. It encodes CAWKGQPNTEAFF. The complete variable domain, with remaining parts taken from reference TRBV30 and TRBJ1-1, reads SQTIHQWPATLVQPVGSPLSLECTVEGTSNPNLYWYRQAAGRGLQLLFYSVGIGQISSEVPQNLSASRPQDRQFILSSKKLLLSDSGFYLCAWKGQPNTEAFFGQGTRLTVV.

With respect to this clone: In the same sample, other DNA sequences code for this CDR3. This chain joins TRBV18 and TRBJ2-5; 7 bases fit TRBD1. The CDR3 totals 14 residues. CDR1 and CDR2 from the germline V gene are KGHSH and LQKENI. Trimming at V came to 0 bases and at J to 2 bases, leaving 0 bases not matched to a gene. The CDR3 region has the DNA TGTGCCAGCTCACCACCGGGACAGCAAGAGACCCAGTACTTC. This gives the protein CASSPPGQQETQYF.